These T cell receptor beta chains were read from a single sample in a study of glioma-infiltrating T cells after dendritic cell vaccination. Using immunoSEQ multiplex PCR, the repertoire was profiled, and TCRdb retains in-frame clones only, with some absent. The sample holds about 58,000 clones, under 90% seen once. The sample was blood, taken after dendritic cell vaccination. The receptors come from a human donor with glioblastoma. Each CDR3 is given with its conserved first and last residue. D genes are given only for firm matches. Not every row has a clone size; where given, it reads once, few, many or a size class.

j_gene	abundance	d_gene	v_gene	CDR3aa	CDR3nt
TRBJ1-2	-	TRBD1	TRBV4-3	CASSQGQGGSYGYTF	TGCGCCAGCAGCCAAGGACAGGGCGGCTCCTATGGCTACACCTTC
TRBJ1-2	once	TRBD1	TRBV29-1	CSVEDSTGPGYTF	TGCAGCGTTGAAGATTCGACAGGGCCTGGCTACACCTTC
TRBJ1-1	few	-	TRBV18	CASSPRTQNTEAFF	TGTGCCAGCTCACCACGGACTCAAAACACTGAAGCTTTCTTT
TRBJ1-1	few	-	TRBV28	CASSEGNTEAFF	TGTGCCAGCAGCGAGGGGAACACTGAAGCTTTCTTT
TRBJ2-7	-	-	TRBV4-3	CASSQERGTEQYF	TGCGCCAGCAGCCAAGAGCGGGGAACCGAGCAGTACTTC
TRBJ1-2	-	-	TRBV5-6	CASSLRQAATF	TGTGCCAGCAGCTTGAGACAGGCTGCCACCTTC
TRBJ2-2	-	TRBD2	TRBV4-1	CASSQVAGGDTGELFF	TGCGCCAGCAGCCAAGTAGCGGGGGGGGACACCGGGGAGCTGTTTTTT
TRBJ2-2	-	-	TRBV4-3	CASSHRTPGELFF	TGCGCCAGCAGCCATAGGACACCCGGGGAGCTGTTTTTT
TRBJ2-5	-	TRBD1	TRBV5-1	CASSVGQGAETQYF	TGCGCCAGCAGCGTAGGACAGGGGGCAGAGACCCAGTACTTC
TRBJ1-6	once	-	TRBV19	CASSMERGSPLHF	TGTGCCAGTAGCATGGAGCGCGGTTCACCCCTCCACTTT
TRBJ2-7	-	-	TRBV28	CASSPLGGGLLYEQYF	TGTGCCAGCAGCCCTCTAGGGGGGGGGTTGTTGTACGAGCAGTACTTC
TRBJ2-1	few	TRBD1	TRBV29-1	CSVTRDRAYNEQFF	TGCAGCGTTACCCGGGACAGGGCCTACAATGAGCAGTTCTTC
TRBJ1-2	-	TRBD1	TRBV30	CAWSHKRTGSANYGYTF	TGTGCCTGGAGTCATAAACGGACAGGGAGTGCGAACTATGGCTACACCTTC
TRBJ2-1	-	TRBD2	TRBV2	CAGLAGGLDEQFF	TGTGCCGGACTAGCGGGGGGGCTAGATGAGCAGTTCTTC
TRBJ1-4	-	TRBD1	TRBV6-5	CASSYDRGNEKLFF	TGTGCCAGCAGTTACGACAGGGGTAATGAAAAACTGTTTTTT
TRBJ1-2	-	TRBD1	TRBV6-6	CASRGTGVDYGYTF	TGTGCCAGCAGGGGGACAGGGGTGGACTATGGCTACACCTTC
TRBJ2-3	few	TRBD2	TRBV6-5	CASSYRGGVATDTQYF	TGTGCCAGCAGTTACCGGGGGGGCGTCGCGACAGATACGCAGTATTTT
TRBJ2-2	-	-	TRBV6-5	CASRWIGDTGELFF	TGTGCCAGCCGATGGATAGGAGACACCGGGGAGCTGTTTTTT
TRBJ2-7	-	TRBD2	TRBV11-2	CASRGTNTGFDEQYF	TGTGCCAGCAGAGGGACTAATACTGGCTTCGACGAGCAGTACTTC
TRBJ1-1	-	-	TRBV19	CASSISEGGDTEAFF	TGTGCCAGTAGTATCTCGGAGGGTGGAGACACTGAAGCTTTCTTT
TRBJ1-1	-	-	TRBV4-2	CASSQVQSNTEAFF	TGTGCCAGCAGCCAAGTACAGTCTAACACTGAAGCTTTCTTT
TRBJ2-3	-	TRBD2	TRBV9	CASSVSSGGSDTQYF	TGTGCCAGCAGCGTCTCCAGCGGGGGCTCAGATACGCAGTATTTT
TRBJ2-1	few	TRBD2	TRBV7-9	CASSFPGGTNNEQFF	TGTGCCAGCAGCTTCCCGGGGGGTACCAACAATGAGCAGTTCTTC
TRBJ1-1	-	TRBD1	TRBV19	CASSVQGSPEAFF	TGTGCCAGTAGTGTACAGGGGAGCCCTGAAGCTTTCTTT
TRBJ1-1	-	-	TRBV19	CASSRPTGWTEAFF	TGTGCCAGTAGTAGGCCTACGGGGTGGACTGAAGCTTTCTTT
TRBJ2-7	-	TRBD2	TRBV19	CASALGSGDYEQYF	TGTGCCAGTGCCCTGGGTAGCGGGGACTACGAGCAGTACTTC
TRBJ2-7	-	TRBD1	TRBV5-6	CASSSLYGTGNYEQYF	TGTGCCAGCAGCTCCTTGTACGGGACAGGGAACTACGAGCAGTACTTC
TRBJ2-7	-	TRBD2	TRBV7-8	CASSLAPFIGTSGYEQYF	TGTGCCAGCAGCTTAGCACCATTTATCGGGACTAGCGGCTACGAGCAGTACTTC
TRBJ2-7	-	TRBD1	TRBV25-1	CASSDPRTGDYEQYF	TGTGCCAGCAGTGACCCCCGGACAGGGGACTACGAGCAGTACTTC
TRBJ2-2	-	-	TRBV19	CASSMRGRALTGELFF	TGTGCCAGTAGTATGCGGGGCAGGGCCCTCACCGGGGAGCTGTTTTTT
TRBJ1-3	-	-	TRBV4-2	CASSRQVSGNTIYF	TGTGCCAGCAGCCGACAGGTCTCTGGAAACACCATATATTTT
TRBJ1-2	-	-	TRBV7-8	CASSLKRVENYGYTF	TGTGCCAGCAGTCTTAAGAGGGTTGAGAACTATGGCTACACCTTC
TRBJ2-3	-	TRBD2	TRBV30	CAWSQGGGADTQYF	TGTGCCTGGAGTCAGGGCGGGGGGGCAGATACGCAGTATTTT
TRBJ1-4	-	TRBD1	TRBV7-2	CASSQRQGGEKLFF	TGTGCCAGCAGCCAGAGACAGGGAGGTGAAAAACTGTTTTTT
TRBJ1-2	-	-	TRBV6-5	CASSPRASSHGYTF	TGTGCCAGCAGTCCGAGGGCCTCAAGCCATGGCTACACCTTC
TRBJ2-3	-	-	TRBV30	CATSRGITDTQYF	TGTGCCACCTCCCGAGGGATAACAGATACGCAGTATTTT
TRBJ1-5	-	TRBD1	TRBV6-5	CASRWRQGQPQHF	TGTGCCAGCAGATGGAGACAGGGTCAGCCCCAGCATTTT
TRBJ2-2	-	-	TRBV30	CAWSVAAGQFILGDTGELFF	TGTGCCTGGAGTGTCGCTGCCGGACAGTTTATCTTAGGGGACACCGGGGAGCTGTTTTTT
TRBJ2-7	-	TRBD2	TRBV15	CATSAGVDLFSEQYF	TGTGCCACCAGTGCGGGGGTCGACCTTTTTTCCGAGCAGTACTTC
TRBJ1-6	-	-	TRBV9	CASSVGQGGAASPLHF	TGTGCCAGCAGCGTAGGTCAGGGTGGTGCGGCTTCACCCCTCCACTTT
TRBJ2-7	-	-	TRBV15	CATSRPGVYEQYF	TGTGCCACCAGCAGACCAGGGGTCTACGAGCAGTACTTC
TRBJ2-7	-	TRBD2	TRBV4-1	CASSLITTSGVIYEQYF	TGCGCCAGCAGCCTGATCACAACTAGCGGGGTTATCTACGAGCAGTACTTC
TRBJ2-5	once	-	TRBV7-2	CASSEYQETQYF	TGTGCCAGCAGCGAGTACCAAGAGACCCAGTACTTC
TRBJ2-7	once	TRBD1	TRBV27	CASSLYPTGREQYF	TGTGCCAGCAGTTTATACCCGACAGGGCGAGAGCAGTACTTC
TRBJ1-1	-	-	TRBV7-8	CASSRAGRSSTEAFF	TGTGCCAGCAGCCGGGCGGGACGGAGTTCCACTGAAGCTTTCTTT
TRBJ2-7	once	-	TRBV7-9	CASSLARDSYEQYF	TGTGCCAGCAGCTTAGCCCGGGACTCCTACGAGCAGTACTTC
TRBJ1-4	-	TRBD1	TRBV6-4	CASSRTGREKLFF	TGTGCCAGCAGTCGGACAGGGCGTGAAAAACTGTTTTTT
TRBJ1-2	-	TRBD1	TRBV19	CASSIRGTGPGYTF	TGTGCCAGTAGTATTCGCGGGACAGGACCTGGCTACACCTTC
TRBJ1-5	few	-	TRBV4-2	CASSQDEGASNQPQHF	TGTGCCAGCAGCCAAGATGAAGGGGCTAGCAATCAGCCCCAGCATTTT
TRBJ2-7	-	-	TRBV11-2	CASSLADEQYF	TGTGCCAGCAGCTTAGCGGACGAGCAGTACTTC
TRBJ1-5	-	-	TRBV2	CASSERTFYSNQPQHF	TGTGCCAGCAGTGAACGAACGTTCTATAGCAATCAGCCCCAGCATTTT
TRBJ2-1	-	TRBD1	TRBV18	CASLPGQGNNEQFF	TGTGCCAGCTTACCGGGACAGGGAAACAATGAGCAGTTCTTC
TRBJ2-7	-	TRBD1	TRBV7-6	CASSLWGQTYEQYF	TGTGCCAGCAGCTTATGGGGACAGACATACGAGCAGTACTTC
TRBJ2-7	-	-	TRBV20-1	CSAAPGVEQYF	TGCAGTGCTGCCCCGGGGGTTGAGCAGTACTTC
TRBJ1-1	few	TRBD1	TRBV4-2	CASSPWTGTNTEAFF	TGTGCCAGCAGCCCCTGGACAGGGACGAACACTGAAGCTTTCTTT
TRBJ2-7	-	TRBD1	TRBV5-6	CASSLGTGGHEQYF	TGTGCCAGCAGCTTAGGGACAGGGGGCCACGAGCAGTACTTC
TRBJ1-4	-	-	TRBV4-1	CASSQETRGGKLFF	TGCGCCAGCAGCCAAGAAACTCGCGGAGGGAAACTGTTTTTT